The rows below give T cell receptor beta chains drawn from one sample of a study of CD8+ T cells in alopecia areata. Clones were sequenced by immunoSEQ multiplex PCR, and TCRdb holds only the in-frame ones, with some missing. The sample has under 150,000 clones, around 82% seen once. Material: CD8+ T cells sorted from blood, obtained at week 4, from a patient treated with tofacitinib. Receptors were obtained from a human donor with alopecia areata. Each CDR3 is given without its conserved first and last residue. Fields, in order: clone size, CDR3 length, J gene, V gene, CDR3 protein. Clone size, where shown, is once, few, many, or a class for clones that have expanded.

size: -; length: 13; J: TRBJ1-2; V: TRBV6-5; CDR3: ASSSFETGRYGYT
size: -; length: 13; J: TRBJ2-3; V: TRBV7-8; CDR3: ASSYLGGFTDTQY
size: few; length: 14; J: TRBJ2-4; V: TRBV18; CDR3: ASSPPKKGPKNIQY
size: -; length: 12; J: TRBJ2-1; V: TRBV2; CDR3: ATLSAGGDNEQF
size: -; length: 14; J: TRBJ2-2; V: TRBV14; CDR3: ASSQPGQGRSGELF
size: -; length: 12; J: TRBJ1-5; V: TRBV7-9; CDR3: ASSAGGGNQPQH
size: -; length: 13; J: TRBJ1-1; V: TRBV7-9; CDR3: ASSHGQGIDTEAF
size: -; length: 12; J: TRBJ1-1; V: TRBV25-1; CDR3: ASSEYEGFTEAF
size: -; length: 13; J: TRBJ1-2; V: TRBV30; CDR3: AWSTLDRSDYGYT
size: -; length: 12; J: TRBJ2-1; V: TRBV10-2; CDR3: ASHSGGGHNEQF
size: -; length: 13; J: TRBJ2-7; V: TRBV7-9; CDR3: ASSTWTGEVSEQY
size: few; length: 13; J: TRBJ2-4; V: TRBV7-9; CDR3: ASSFPGTIQNIQY
size: -; length: 11; J: TRBJ1-2; V: TRBV13; CDR3: ASSFGQINGYT
size: -; length: 11; J: TRBJ1-2; V: TRBV13; CDR3: ASSGDREEGYT
size: once; length: 14; J: TRBJ2-7; V: TRBV4-1; CDR3: ASSQAGDSLAYEQY
size: -; length: 13; J: TRBJ1-2; V: TRBV7-9; CDR3: ASSLGGQGFGGYT
size: once; length: 9; J: TRBJ1-2; V: TRBV2; CDR3: ASNLALRGT
size: -; length: 12; J: TRBJ2-7; V: TRBV7-2; CDR3: ASSSGSEGNEQY
size: -; length: 12; J: TRBJ1-2; V: TRBV10-2; CDR3: ASSESGAGEGYT
size: -; length: 13; J: TRBJ2-7; V: TRBV5-1; CDR3: ASSLVPGSGYEQY
size: once; length: 13; J: TRBJ2-7; V: TRBV6-6; CDR3: ASSYRTGKAYEQY
size: -; length: 12; J: TRBJ2-7; V: TRBV4-1; CDR3: ASSQGGQVYEQY
size: -; length: 15; J: TRBJ2-5; V: TRBV13; CDR3: ASSPPTGGFGEETQY
size: -; length: 13; J: TRBJ2-7; V: TRBV7-2; CDR3: ASSLGLLLTYEQY
size: once; length: 11; J: TRBJ1-2; V: TRBV29-1; CDR3: SVESGDSYGYT
size: -; length: 11; J: TRBJ2-7; V: TRBV27; CDR3: ASSRAAGSEQY
size: -; length: 10; J: TRBJ2-5; V: TRBV29-1; CDR3: SVQGGVETQY
size: -; length: 10; J: TRBJ2-5; V: TRBV5-4; CDR3: ASSFLTGTQY
size: few; length: 12; J: TRBJ2-1; V: TRBV6-5; CDR3: ASSYVEKWGQQF
size: -; length: 11; J: TRBJ2-3; V: TRBV6-1; CDR3: ASTPTSTDTQY
size: -; length: 11; J: TRBJ2-7; V: TRBV7-6; CDR3: ASSLGRPYEQY
size: -; length: 12; J: TRBJ2-3; V: TRBV6-4; CDR3: ASSDGRVSDTQY
size: -; length: 13; J: TRBJ2-3; V: TRBV4-3; CDR3: ASRRRQGGTDTQY
size: -; length: 9; J: TRBJ1-2; V: TRBV29-1; CDR3: SADRLYGYT
size: -; length: 13; J: TRBJ1-5; V: TRBV4-2; CDR3: ASSQDQGLSQPQH
size: -; length: 13; J: TRBJ2-1; V: TRBV29-1; CDR3: SVPSGTSSYNEQF
size: -; length: 12; J: TRBJ2-7; V: TRBV27; CDR3: ASSFGLAGKEQY
size: -; length: 15; J: TRBJ1-5; V: TRBV10-3; CDR3: AISESEWDRGFQPQH
size: -; length: 12; J: TRBJ1-2; V: TRBV27; CDR3: ASSSGTGVYGYT
size: -; length: 9; J: TRBJ2-6; V: TRBV29-1; CDR3: SVEQGLDLT
size: once; length: 14; J: TRBJ2-5; V: TRBV7-8; CDR3: ASSGEGTGTLGAQY
size: -; length: 11; J: TRBJ2-7; V: TRBV18; CDR3: ASSPDGAYEQY
size: -; length: 10; J: TRBJ2-7; V: TRBV11-2; CDR3: ASSLAGYEQY
size: -; length: 15; J: TRBJ2-6; V: TRBV4-1; CDR3: ASSPRAFLSGANVLT
size: -; length: 11; J: TRBJ2-7; V: TRBV2; CDR3: ASSGGAFNEQY
size: -; length: 9; J: TRBJ2-7; V: TRBV6-4; CDR3: ASSHSYEQY
size: few; length: 12; J: TRBJ2-2; V: TRBV29-1; CDR3: SVVWVMNTGELF
size: -; length: 14; J: TRBJ2-5; V: TRBV7-9; CDR3: ASSQSGLGDQETQY
size: -; length: 12; J: TRBJ2-7; V: TRBV7-9; CDR3: ASSRTSGTYEQY
size: -; length: 14; J: TRBJ2-1; V: TRBV10-3; CDR3: AISRRQGDYYNEQF
size: -; length: 12; J: TRBJ2-2; V: TRBV13; CDR3: ASSFQGAPGELF
size: -; length: 13; J: TRBJ1-2; V: TRBV13; CDR3: ASSLTGAANYGYT
size: -; length: 13; J: TRBJ2-2; V: TRBV6-1; CDR3: ASKIGQGLAGELF
size: -; length: 13; J: TRBJ2-5; V: TRBV29-1; CDR3: SVLLPGGHGETQY
size: -; length: 14; J: TRBJ2-7; V: TRBV4-1; CDR3: ASSQEIGSGSYEQY
size: -; length: 13; J: TRBJ2-4; V: TRBV2; CDR3: ASSDVAVAKNIQY
size: -; length: 9; J: TRBJ1-1; V: TRBV2; CDR3: ASRWSTEAF
size: -; length: 13; J: TRBJ2-1; V: TRBV12-5; CDR3: ASAVRAGEYNEQF
size: few; length: 14; J: TRBJ2-7; V: TRBV2; CDR3: ASSEQVIGQGYEQY